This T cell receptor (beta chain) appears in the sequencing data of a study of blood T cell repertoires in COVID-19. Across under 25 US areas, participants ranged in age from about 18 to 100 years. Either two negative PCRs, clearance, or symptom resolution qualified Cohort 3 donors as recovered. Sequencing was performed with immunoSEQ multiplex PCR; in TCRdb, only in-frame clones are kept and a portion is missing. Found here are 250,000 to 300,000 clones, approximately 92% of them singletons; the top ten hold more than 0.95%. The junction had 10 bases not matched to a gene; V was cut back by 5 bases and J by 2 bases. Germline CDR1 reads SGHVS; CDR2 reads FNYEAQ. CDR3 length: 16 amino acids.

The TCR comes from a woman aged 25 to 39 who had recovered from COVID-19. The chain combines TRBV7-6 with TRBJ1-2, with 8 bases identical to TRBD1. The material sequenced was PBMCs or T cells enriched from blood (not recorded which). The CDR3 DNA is TGTGCCAGCAGCCCCCAGACAGGGGTGGGGAACTATGGCTACACCTTC. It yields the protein CASSPQTGVGNYGYTF. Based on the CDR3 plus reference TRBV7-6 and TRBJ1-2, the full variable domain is GAGVSQSPRYKVTKRGQDVALRCDPISGHVSLYWYRQALGQGPEFLTYFNYEAQQDKSGLPNDRFSAERPEGSISTLTIQRTEQRDSAMYRCASSPQTGVGNYGYTFGSGTRLTVV.